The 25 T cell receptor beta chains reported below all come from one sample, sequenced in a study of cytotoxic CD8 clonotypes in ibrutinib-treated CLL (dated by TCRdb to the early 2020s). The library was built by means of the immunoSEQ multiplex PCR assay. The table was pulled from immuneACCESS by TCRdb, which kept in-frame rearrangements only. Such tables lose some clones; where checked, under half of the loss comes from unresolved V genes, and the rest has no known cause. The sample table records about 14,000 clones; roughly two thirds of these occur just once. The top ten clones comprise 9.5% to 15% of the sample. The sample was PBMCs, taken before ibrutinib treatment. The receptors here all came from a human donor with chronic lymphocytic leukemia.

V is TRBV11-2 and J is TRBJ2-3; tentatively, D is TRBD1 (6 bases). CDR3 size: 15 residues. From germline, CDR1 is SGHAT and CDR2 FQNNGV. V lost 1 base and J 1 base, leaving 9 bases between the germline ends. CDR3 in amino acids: CASSLARGRTDTQYF. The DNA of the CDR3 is TGTGCCAGCAGCTTAGCCAGGGGACGCACAGATACGCAGTATTTT.

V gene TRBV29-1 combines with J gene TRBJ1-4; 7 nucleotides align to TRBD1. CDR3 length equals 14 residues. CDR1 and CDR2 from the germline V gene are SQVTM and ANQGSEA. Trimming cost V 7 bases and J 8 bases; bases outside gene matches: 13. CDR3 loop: CSARGGRGPEKLFF. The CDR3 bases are TGCAGCGCAAGAGGGGGCAGGGGCCCCGAAAAACTGTTTTTT. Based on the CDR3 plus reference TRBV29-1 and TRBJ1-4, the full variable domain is SAVISQKPSRDICQRGTSLTIQCQVDSQVTMMFWYRQQPGQSLTLIATANQGSEATYESGFVIDKFPISRPNLTFSTLTVSNMSPEDSSIYLCSARGGRGPEKLFFGSGTQLSVL.

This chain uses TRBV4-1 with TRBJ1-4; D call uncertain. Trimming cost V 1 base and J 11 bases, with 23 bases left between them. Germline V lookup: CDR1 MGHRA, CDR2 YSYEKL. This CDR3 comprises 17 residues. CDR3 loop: CASSQVVTGFAILKLFF. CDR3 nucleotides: TGCGCCAGCAGCCAAGTAGTAACGGGGTTTGCCATCTTGAAACTGTTTTTT.

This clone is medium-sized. CDR3 protein: CASSYTGRDEKLFF. CDR3 coding DNA: TGTGCCAGCAGTTACACGGGAAGGGACGAAAAACTGTTTTTT. V usage is TRBV6-6 and J usage is TRBJ1-4, with a possible D match to TRBD1 (5 bases). The germline V and J ends were trimmed by 2 bases and 8 bases, with 12 bases remaining between them. This CDR3 region has 14 residues. CDR1 and CDR2 (germline): MNHNY, SVGAGI (reference sequence).

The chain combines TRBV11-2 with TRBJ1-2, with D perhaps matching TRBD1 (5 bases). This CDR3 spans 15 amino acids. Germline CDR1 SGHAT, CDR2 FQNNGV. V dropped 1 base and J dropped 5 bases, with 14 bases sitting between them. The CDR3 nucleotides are TGTGCCAGCAGCTTAGCCAGCAGGGTAGGGTATGGCTACACCTTC. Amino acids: CASSLASRVGYGYTF.

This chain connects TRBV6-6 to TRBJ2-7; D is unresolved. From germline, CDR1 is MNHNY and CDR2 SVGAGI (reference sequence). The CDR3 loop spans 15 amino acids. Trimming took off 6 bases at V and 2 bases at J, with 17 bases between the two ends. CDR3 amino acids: CASSLTDRTAYEQYF. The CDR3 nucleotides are TGTGCCAGCAGCCTTACCGATCGTACGGCCTACGAGCAGTACTTC.

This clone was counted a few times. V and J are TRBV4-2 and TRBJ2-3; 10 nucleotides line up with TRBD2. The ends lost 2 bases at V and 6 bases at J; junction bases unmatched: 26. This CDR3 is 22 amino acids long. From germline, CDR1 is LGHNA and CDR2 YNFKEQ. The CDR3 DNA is TGTGCCAGCAGCCAATATCAACTAACGTATAGCGGGGGGCAACCATACGTTGATACGCAGTATTTT. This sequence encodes CASSQYQLTYSGGQPYVDTQYF.

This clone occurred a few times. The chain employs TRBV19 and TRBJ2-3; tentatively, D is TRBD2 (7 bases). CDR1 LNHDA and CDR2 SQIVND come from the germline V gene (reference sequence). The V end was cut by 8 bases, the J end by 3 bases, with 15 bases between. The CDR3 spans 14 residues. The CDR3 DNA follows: TGTGCCAGTGGAACGGGGGGCGGGACAGATACGCAGTATTTT. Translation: CASGTGGGTDTQYF.

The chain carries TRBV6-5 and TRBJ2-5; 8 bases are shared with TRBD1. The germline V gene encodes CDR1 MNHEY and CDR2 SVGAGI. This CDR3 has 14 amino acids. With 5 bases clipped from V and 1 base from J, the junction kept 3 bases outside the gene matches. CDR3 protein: CASSVTGGQETQYF. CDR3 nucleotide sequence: TGTGCCAGCAGTGTTACAGGGGGCCAAGAGACCCAGTACTTC.

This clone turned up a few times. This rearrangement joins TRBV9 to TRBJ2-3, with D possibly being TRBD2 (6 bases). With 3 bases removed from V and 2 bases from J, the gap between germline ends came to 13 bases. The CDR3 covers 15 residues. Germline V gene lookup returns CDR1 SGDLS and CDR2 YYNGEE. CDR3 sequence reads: CASSGYTGVTDTQYF. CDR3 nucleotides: TGTGCCAGCAGCGGTTACACGGGGGTCACAGATACGCAGTATTTT.

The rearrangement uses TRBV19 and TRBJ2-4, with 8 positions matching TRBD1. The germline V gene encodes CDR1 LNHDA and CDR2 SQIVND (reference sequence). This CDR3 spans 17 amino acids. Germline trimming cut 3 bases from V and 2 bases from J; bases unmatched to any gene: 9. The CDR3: CASSIGRDRLTKNIQYF. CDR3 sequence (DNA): TGTGCCAGTAGTATCGGTCGGGACAGGTTAACCAAAAACATTCAGTACTTC.

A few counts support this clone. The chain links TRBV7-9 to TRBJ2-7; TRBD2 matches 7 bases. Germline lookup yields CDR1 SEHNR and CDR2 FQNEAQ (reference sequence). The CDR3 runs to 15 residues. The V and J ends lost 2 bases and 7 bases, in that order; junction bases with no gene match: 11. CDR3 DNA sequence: TGTGCCAGCAGCTTACGGAGCGGGAATGGTTGGGAGCAGTACTTC. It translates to CASSLRSGNGWEQYF.

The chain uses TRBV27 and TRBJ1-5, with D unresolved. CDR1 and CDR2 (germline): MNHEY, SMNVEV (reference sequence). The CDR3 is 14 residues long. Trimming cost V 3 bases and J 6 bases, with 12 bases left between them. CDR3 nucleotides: TGTGCCAGCAGTTTCCGGGGAGGGAGTCAGCCCCAGCATTTT. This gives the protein CASSFRGGSQPQHF.

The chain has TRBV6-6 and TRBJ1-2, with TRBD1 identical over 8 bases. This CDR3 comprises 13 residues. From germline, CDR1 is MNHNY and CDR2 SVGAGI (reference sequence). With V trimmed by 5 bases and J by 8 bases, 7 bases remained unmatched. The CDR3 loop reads CASSTMTGDGYTF. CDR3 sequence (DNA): TGTGCCAGCAGTACCATGACAGGGGACGGCTACACCTTC.

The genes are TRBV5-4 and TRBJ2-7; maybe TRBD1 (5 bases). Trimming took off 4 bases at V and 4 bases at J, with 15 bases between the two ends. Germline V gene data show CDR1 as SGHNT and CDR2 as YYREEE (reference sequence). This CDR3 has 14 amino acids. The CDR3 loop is CASSLQGNIYEQYF. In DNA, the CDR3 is TGTGCCAGCAGCCTTCAGGGCAATATTTACGAGCAGTACTTC.

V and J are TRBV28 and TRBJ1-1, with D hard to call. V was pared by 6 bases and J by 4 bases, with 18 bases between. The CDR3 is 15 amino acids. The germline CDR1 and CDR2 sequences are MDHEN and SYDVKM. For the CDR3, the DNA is TGTGCCAGCAGCCTGCTGGTAGATTCCTTCACTGAAGCTTTCTTT. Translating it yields CASSLLVDSFTEAFF. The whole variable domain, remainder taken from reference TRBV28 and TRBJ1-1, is DVKVTQSSRYLVKRTGEKVFLECVQDMDHENMFWYRQDPGLGLRLIYFSYDVKMKEKGDIPEGYSVSREKKERFSLILESASTNQTSMYLCASSLLVDSFTEAFFGQGTRLTVV.

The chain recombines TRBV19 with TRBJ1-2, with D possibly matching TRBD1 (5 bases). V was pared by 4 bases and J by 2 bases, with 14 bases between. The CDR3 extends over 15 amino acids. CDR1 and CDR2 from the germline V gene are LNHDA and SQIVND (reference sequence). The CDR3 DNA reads TGTGCCAGTAGTAACCCGGGACGGATAAACTATGGCTACACCTTC. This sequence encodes CASSNPGRINYGYTF.

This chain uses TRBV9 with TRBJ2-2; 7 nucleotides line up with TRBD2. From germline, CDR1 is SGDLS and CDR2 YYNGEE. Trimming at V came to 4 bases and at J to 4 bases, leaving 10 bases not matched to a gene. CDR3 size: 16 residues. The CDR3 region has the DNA TGTGCCAGCAGCTGGATGAGCGGGGACGTCACCGGGGAGCTGTTTTTT. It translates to CASSWMSGDVTGELFF.

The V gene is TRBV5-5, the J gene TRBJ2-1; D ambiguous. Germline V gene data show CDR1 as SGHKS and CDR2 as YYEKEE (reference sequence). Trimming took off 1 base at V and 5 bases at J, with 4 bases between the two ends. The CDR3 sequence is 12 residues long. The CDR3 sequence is CASSLRHNEQFF. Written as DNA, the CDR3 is TGTGCCAGCAGCTTGCGTCACAATGAGCAGTTCTTC.

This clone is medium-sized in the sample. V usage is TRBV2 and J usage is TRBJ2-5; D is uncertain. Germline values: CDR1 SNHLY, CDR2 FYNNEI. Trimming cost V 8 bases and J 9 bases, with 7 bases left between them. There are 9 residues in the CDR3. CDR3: CASDFSQYF. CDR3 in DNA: TGTGCCAGCGATTTCTCCCAGTACTTC.

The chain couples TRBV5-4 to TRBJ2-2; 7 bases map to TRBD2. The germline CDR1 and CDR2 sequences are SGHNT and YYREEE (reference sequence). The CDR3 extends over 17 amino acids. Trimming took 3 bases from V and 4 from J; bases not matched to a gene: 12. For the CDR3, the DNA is TGTGCCAGCAGCTCATTGGGGAGGGGAGGTGGCACCGGGGAGCTGTTTTTT. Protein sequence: CASSSLGRGGGTGELFF.

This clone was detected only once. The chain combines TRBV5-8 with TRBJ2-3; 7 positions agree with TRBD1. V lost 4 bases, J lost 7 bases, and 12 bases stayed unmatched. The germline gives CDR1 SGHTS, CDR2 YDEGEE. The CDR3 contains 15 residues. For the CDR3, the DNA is TGTGCCAGCAGCGCAACCGGGACAGCTAGACATACGCAGTATTTT. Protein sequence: CASSATGTARHTQYF.

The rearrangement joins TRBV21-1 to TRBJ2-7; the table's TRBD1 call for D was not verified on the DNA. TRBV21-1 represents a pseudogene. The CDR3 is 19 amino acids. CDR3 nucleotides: TGTGCCAGCACCTCCCGGGGGGACAGGGGGATCGTACCGTCCTACGAGCAGTACTTC. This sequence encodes CASTSRGDRGIVPSYEQYF.

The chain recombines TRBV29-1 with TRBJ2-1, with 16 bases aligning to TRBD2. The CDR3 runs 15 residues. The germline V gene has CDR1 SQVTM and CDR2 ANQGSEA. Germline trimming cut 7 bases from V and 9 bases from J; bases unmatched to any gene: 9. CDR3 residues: CSGDPGLAGGTEQFF. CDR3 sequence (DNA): TGCAGCGGTGACCCGGGACTAGCGGGGGGGACTGAGCAGTTCTTC.

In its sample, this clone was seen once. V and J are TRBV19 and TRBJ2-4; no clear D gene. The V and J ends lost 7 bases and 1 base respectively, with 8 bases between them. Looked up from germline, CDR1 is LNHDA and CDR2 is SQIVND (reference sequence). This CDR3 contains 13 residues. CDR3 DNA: TGTGCCAGTACGTCATGGGCCAAAAACATTCAGTACTTC. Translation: CASTSWAKNIQYF. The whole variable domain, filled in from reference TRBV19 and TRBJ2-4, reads DGGITQSPKYLFRKEGQNVTLSCEQNLNHDAMYWYRQDPGQGLRLIYYSQIVNDFQKGDIAEGYSVSREKKESFPLTVTSAQKNPTAFYLCASTSWAKNIQYFGAGTRLSVL.